This is a list of T cell receptor beta chains from one sample in a study of blood T cell repertoires in COVID-19. The table came from immunoSEQ multiplex PCR; TCRdb's copy has only in-frame clones and leaves some out. The sample has approximately 25,000 clones; approximately 84% are singletons. Material for sequencing was peripheral blood. The receptor source for this set is a woman older than 75 with acute or convalescent COVID-19. The CDR3 runs from the conserved cysteine through the conserved F or W. The size entry is marked missing in some rows and otherwise reads once, few, many or a size class.

>15|once|TRBV19|TRBJ2-7
CASSMGQLSSYEQYF
>15|-|TRBV27|TRBJ1-6
CASSFGQGGDSPLHF
>14|few|TRBV29-1|TRBJ2-4
CSVAWDIAKNIQYF
>16|few|TRBV11-2|TRBJ2-7
CASSLAGTSGAYEQYF
>18|-|TRBV5-1|TRBJ2-2
CASSLNIGMAGNTGELFF
>15|-|TRBV10-3|TRBJ2-3
CAISEGGGRTDTQYF
>14|once|TRBV11-3|TRBJ2-3
CASSLEGRTDTQYF
>16|few|TRBV7-2|TRBJ2-3
CASSLGLAGEGGTQYF
>15|-|TRBV6-5|TRBJ2-7
CASTEGRGGFSEQYF
>13|many|TRBV18|TRBJ1-2
CASSESGLYGYTF
>16|few|TRBV7-2|TRBJ1-6
CASSSVHQGPGSPLHF
>14|-|TRBV4-3|TRBJ1-6
CASSQASRESPLHF
>15|-|TRBV18|TRBJ2-7
CASSPSVAGGGEQYF
>14|-|TRBV7-3|TRBJ2-1
CASSVIAGLNEQFF
>17|-|TRBV7-3|TRBJ2-2
CASSPFLNRGGAGELFF
>15|-|TRBV27|TRBJ1-2
CASSFGAGGNYGYTF
>14|-|TRBV18|TRBJ2-7
CASSPGGASYEQYF
>16|-|TRBV5-1|TRBJ1-1
CASSTEPTGTSTEAFF
>14|once|TRBV30|TRBJ2-3
CAWSNAGGLSAQYF
>17|-|TRBV4-1|TRBJ2-7
CASSHGWTSGRVGEQYF
>14|few|TRBV6-5|TRBJ1-5
CASSSREGNQPQHF
>15|-|TRBV7-9|TRBJ1-1
CASSPDRAGVTEAFF
>13|-|TRBV6-5|TRBJ1-5
CASRLTGNQPQHF
>15|-|TRBV14|TRBJ1-2
CASSQDPGVNYGYTF
>16|-|TRBV28|TRBJ1-5
CASTLIPGQGNQPQHF
>15|once|TRBV6-5|TRBJ2-1
CASSKRASGVFEQFF
>16|few|TRBV9|TRBJ1-2
CASSADRDSPSYGYTF
>12|-|TRBV7-9|TRBJ2-2
CASSPNTGELFF
>15|-|TRBV30|TRBJ2-7
CAWSPGTGALYEQYF
>16|-|TRBV7-2|TRBJ2-3
CASSLGTSGGTNRQYF
>15|-|TRBV2|TRBJ2-7
CASSQAVPPSYEQYF